This T cell receptor (beta chain) comes out of a study of control samples from healthy donors and cancer patients. Method: immunoSEQ multiplex PCR; TCRdb's copy keeps in-frame clones and lacks some. Here the sample spans around 120,000 clones, approximately 94% being singletons. Per the germline V gene, CDR1 is SGDLS and CDR2 is YYNGEE. The CDR3 length is 13 residues. V was shortened by 0 bases and J by 1 base, with 4 bases between the two germline ends. The receptor was derived from a man younger than 40 in good health. Sequenced: blood. The chain employs TRBV9 and TRBJ2-5; unclear D gene. The CDR3 region is CASSVASQETQYF. The DNA for the CDR3 is TGTGCCAGCAGCGTAGCTAGCCAAGAGACCCAGTACTTC.